These 9 T cell receptor beta chains originate from one sample sequenced in a study of blood T cell repertoires in COVID-19 (dated by TCRdb to about 2020). Libraries were built with the immunoSEQ multiplex PCR assay. The table was pulled from immuneACCESS by TCRdb, which kept in-frame rearrangements only. Such tables lose some clones; where checked, under half of the loss comes from unresolved V genes, and the rest has no known cause. The table for this sample lists around 140,000 clones; approximately 88% of them were counted only once. In total, the top ten clones hold under 1.5% of the sample. Sequencing input: peripheral blood. Receptors were obtained from a man in his sixties with acute or convalescent COVID-19.

This CDR3 reads CASSPTGWNQPQHF. CDR3 DNA: TGTGCCAGCAGCCCCACAGGGTGGAATCAGCCCCAGCATTTT. The chain couples TRBV14 to TRBJ1-5, with D possibly TRBD1 on 6 matching bases. The V gene's germline CDR1 is SGHDN and CDR2 FVKESK. Trimming removed 4 bases at V and 4 bases at J, with 11 bases between. This CDR3 spans 14 amino acids. The variable domain in full, with the rest retrieved from reference TRBV14 and TRBJ1-5, is EAGVTQFPSHSVIEKGQTVTLRCDPISGHDNLYWYRRVMGKEIKFLLHFVKESKQDESGMPNNRFLAERTGGTYSTLKVQPAELEDSGVYFCASSPTGWNQPQHFGDGTRLSIL.

V is TRBV11-2 and J is TRBJ2-5, with D perhaps matching TRBD1 (5 bases). V was pared by 1 base and J by 4 bases, with 7 bases between. The CDR3 is 13 amino acids. Germline values: CDR1 SGHAT, CDR2 FQNNGV. The chain's CDR3 is CASSLAGSETQYF. CDR3 nucleotides: TGTGCCAGCAGCTTAGCAGGGTCAGAGACCCAGTACTTC. Using reference TRBV11-2 and TRBJ2-5 for the parts outside the CDR3, the full variable domain is EAGVAQSPRYKIIEKRQSVAFWCNPISGHATLYWYQQILGQGPKLLIQFQNNGVVDDSQLPKDRFSAERLKGVDSTLKIQPAKLEDSAVYLCASSLAGSETQYFGPGTRLLVL.

The chain employs TRBV24-1 and TRBJ2-3, with a tentative D call TRBD2 (7 bases). V lost 9 bases, J lost 4 bases, and 16 bases lay in between. From germline, CDR1 is KGHDR and CDR2 SFDVKD. The CDR3 length is 14 residues. This CDR3 is CATGDLGGADTQYF. CDR3 nucleotides: TGTGCCACCGGAGATCTAGGGGGGGCAGATACGCAGTATTTT.

The V and J genes are TRBV7-9 and TRBJ1-5; 7 bases line up with TRBD1. The germline CDR1 and CDR2 sequences are SEHNR and FQNEAQ (reference sequence). The CDR3 spans 15 residues. The junction had 7 bases not matched to a gene; V was cut back by 5 bases and J by 3 bases. CDR3 residues: CASSQGQTHNQPQHF. CDR3 bases: TGTGCCAGCAGCCAGGGACAGACGCACAATCAGCCCCAGCATTTT.

The chain recombines TRBV4-2 with TRBJ2-1; the match to TRBD2 covers 9 bases. The CDR3 totals 15 residues. Germline V gene data show CDR1 as LGHNA and CDR2 as YNFKEQ. V shed 5 bases, J shed 8 bases, and the junction held 10 bases outside the gene matches. As DNA, the CDR3 is TGTGCCAGCAGCGATCGTAGCGGGAGTATCTATGAGCAGTTCTTC. Translating gives CASSDRSGSIYEQFF.

In this sample, this clone turned up once. This sequence joins TRBV12-2 and TRBJ2-1; the D call TRBD2 from the table was never checked on the DNA. TRBV12-2 is shown as a pseudogene. There are 17 residues in the CDR3. This CDR3 reads CASRLAPTSGTYNEQFF. The CDR3 DNA follows: TGTGCAAGTCGCTTAGCTCCGACTAGCGGGACCTACAATGAGCAGTTCTTC.

The genes are TRBV14 and TRBJ1-2; 9 bases match TRBD1. The CDR3 spans 14 residues. V lost 3 bases to trimming and J lost 7 bases; unmatched junction nucleotides: 6. Germline V lookup: CDR1 SGHDN, CDR2 FVKESK. Here the CDR3 reads CASSQGTGIGGYTF. The DNA for the CDR3 is TGTGCCAGCAGCCAGGGGACAGGGATCGGTGGCTACACCTTC.

The chain uses TRBV29-1 and TRBJ2-2; unclear D gene. V shed 4 bases and J shed 0 bases, with 6 bases lying between them. Germline V gives CDR1 SQVTM, CDR2 ANQGSEA. This CDR3 has 13 amino acids. The CDR3, as DNA: TGCAGCGTTGTGGCTGCGAACACCGGGGAGCTGTTTTTT. Its protein product is CSVVAANTGELFF.

V is TRBV5-1 and J is TRBJ1-1; 11 positions agree with TRBD1. Looked up from germline, CDR1 is SGHRS and CDR2 is YFSETQ. The CDR3 extends over 14 amino acids. V shed 6 bases, J shed 4 bases, and the junction held 5 bases outside the gene matches. The CDR3 DNA is TGCGCCAGCATCGGACAGGGGGCGGGCACTGAAGCTTTCTTT. Protein sequence: CASIGQGAGTEAFF.